Detailed here is one T cell receptor (beta chain). One junction end disagrees with the germline gene, perhaps due to a read error. How the authors handled the data: Cell counts per sample came from amplifying reference gene primers. TCRdb keeps only in-frame clones here, not all; method: immunoSEQ multiplex PCR. V, J and clone size are those of that table, while D and trimming were read from the DNA. The table has over 350,000 clones, around 89% seen once. The sample belongs to a study of blood T cell repertoires in COVID-19. Overall study context: Samples taken during acute and convalescent COVID-19 were collected in the United States, Italy and Spain. T cells, B-cell-depleted T cells, or PBMCs provided the cDNA or gDNA that served as material.

Participants' reported clinical history set cohort assignment. This CDR3 is 14 amino acids long. Germline assignment: CDR1 LGHDT and CDR2 YNNKEL (reference sequence). The clonotype originates from a woman aged 25 to 39 with acute COVID-19. The chain combines TRBV3-1 (or the pseudogene TRBV3-2) with TRBJ1-1; 9 bases map to TRBD1. The sequenced sample consisted of PBMCs or T cells enriched from blood (not recorded which). CDR3 residues: CASSRSDRGTDAFF. CDR3 nucleotide sequence: TGTGCCAGCAGCCGATCGGACAGGGGAACTGACGCTTTCTTT.